This entry is about one T cell receptor (beta chain). The antigen is not known. The data were taken from a study of PD-1 blockade in classical Hodgkin lymphoma. Study-wide results and limits: Still unresolved is the cause of the repertoire differences, which may be disease activity or prior therapy. Only CD4+ TCR diversity, not CD8+, had risen significantly by C4D1.

The CDR3 is 14 residues long. Per germline, CDR1 SGDLS and CDR2 YYNGEE. The J segment lost 8 bases and the V segment lost 6 bases, leaving 11 bases of the junction unmatched. Every patient relapsed after autologous stem cell transplantation, and brentuximab vedotin exposure varied. Profiled with immunoSEQ multiplex PCR; TCRdb holds only in-frame clones, not every one. There are about 30,000 clones in the sample; approximately 74% occur only once, and 3% to 4% lies in the top ten. The sequence came from a human donor with classical Hodgkin lymphoma. Here the sequenced sample was peripheral blood mononuclear cells (PBMCs), taken before the second cycle of nivolumab. The V and J genes are TRBV9 and TRBJ2-1; 7 bases match TRBD1. The CDR3 reads CASMPGQEGYEQFF. The CDR3, as DNA: TGTGCCAGCATGCCCGGACAGGAAGGTTATGAGCAGTTCTTC.